This entry lists 14 T cell receptor beta chains sequenced from one sample in a study of sequential checkpoint blockade in melanoma. TCRdb's copy holds only in-frame clones and misses some; the assay was immunoSEQ multiplex PCR. The sample records approximately 19,000 clones, approximately 26% being singletons. The treatment: randomized to nivolumab then ipilimumab (arm A) or the reverse (arm B). Sequences were derived from tumor tissue (inferred from file names), sampled from a patient given nivolumab and ipilimumab in sequence. These receptor sequences come from a human donor with melanoma.

V and J are TRBV11-3 and TRBJ2-1, with TRBD2 matching 7 bases. J lost 3 bases, V lost 6 bases, and 8 bases had no gene match. Germline V lookup: CDR1 SGHNT, CDR2 YENEEA. The CDR3 runs to 15 residues. This CDR3 reads CASSPSGEFYNEQFF. DNA of the CDR3: TGTGCCAGCAGTCCGAGCGGGGAGTTCTACAATGAGCAGTTCTTC.

J is TRBJ2-7 and V is TRBV9; 7 nucleotides match TRBD2. Germline lookup yields CDR1 SGDLS and CDR2 YYNGEE. This CDR3 comprises 13 residues. V lost 6 bases to trimming and J lost 3 bases; unmatched junction nucleotides: 6. The CDR3 DNA follows: TGTGCCAGCAACGGAGCGGGAATCTACGAGCAGTACTTC. Translating it yields CASNGAGIYEQYF.

V gene TRBV18 combines with J gene TRBJ2-7; D is ambiguous. The V gene lost 3 bases and the J gene lost 3 bases, with 18 bases spanning the gap. The CDR3 is 16 amino acids. The germline V gene encodes CDR1 KGHSH and CDR2 LQKENI. This CDR3 reads CASSPPTTSGIYEQYF. The DNA for the CDR3 is TGTGCCAGCTCACCCCCTACGACGTCTGGGATCTACGAGCAGTACTTC.

The chain carries TRBV19 and TRBJ2-7, with 9 bases matching TRBD1. The germline V gene has CDR1 LNHDA and CDR2 SQIVND (reference sequence). V trimming: 6 bases; J trimming: 4 bases; junction bases outside the gene matches: 7. This CDR3 is built from 14 residues. In DNA, the CDR3 is TGTGCCAGTAGGAGGGGACAGGGTGGATACGAGCAGTACTTC. The encoded protein is CASRRGQGGYEQYF.

This clone was picked up many times. This chain joins TRBV11-3 and TRBJ1-1; D ambiguous. CDR1 is SGHNT, CDR2 YENEEA, per germline. The CDR3 has 15 amino acids. The V end lost 2 bases, the J end lost 4 bases, and 14 bases lay between the germline ends. The CDR3, as DNA: TGTGCCAGCAGCTTACTCTCGGCCCGGAGCACTGAAGCTTTCTTT. Its protein is CASSLLSARSTEAFF.

The chain carries TRBV28 and TRBJ2-7; unclear D gene. V lost 5 bases to trimming and J lost 6 bases, with 20 bases between them. This CDR3 is built from 15 residues. The V gene's germline CDR1 is MDHEN and CDR2 SYDVKM. The CDR3 nucleotides are TGTGCCAGCAGTACGAGACGCCCATCGGTCAGCGAGCAGTACTTC. It translates to CASSTRRPSVSEQYF.

This clone occurred a few times. The rearrangement links TRBV9 to TRBJ2-7; 9 nucleotides match TRBD2. V shed 5 bases and J 6 bases; nucleotides not matched to a gene: 6. Germline V lookup: CDR1 SGDLS, CDR2 YYNGEE. The CDR3 totals 13 residues. CDR3 amino acids: CASSPLAGPEQYF. The CDR3 DNA reads TGTGCCAGCAGTCCCCTAGCGGGACCCGAGCAGTACTTC.

V and J are TRBV25-1 and TRBJ2-3; TRBD1 aligns across 8 bases. This CDR3 has 13 residues. Looked up from germline, CDR1 is MGHDK and CDR2 is SYGVNS. J lost 5 bases, V lost 5 bases, and 3 bases had no gene match. This CDR3 reads CASSRTGIDTQYF. The CDR3 nucleotides are TGTGCCAGCAGTCGGACAGGGATAGATACGCAGTATTTT.

The chain uses TRBV5-1 and TRBJ1-4, with D possibly TRBD1 on 5 matching bases. V lost 0 bases and J 5 bases, leaving 11 bases between the germline ends. This CDR3 contains 15 residues. Germline values: CDR1 SGHRS, CDR2 YFSETQ. In DNA form, the CDR3 reads TGCGCCAGCAGCTTGGAGGGACTCGGGAATGAAAAACTGTTTTTT. It is translated as CASSLEGLGNEKLFF.

This clone was seen a handful of times. This sequence joins TRBV29-1 and TRBJ1-1; tentative D call: TRBD1 (6 bases). Germline loops: CDR1 SQVTM, CDR2 ANQGSEA. V gave up 4 bases and J gave up 4 bases, with 10 bases separating them. This CDR3 spans 12 amino acids. The CDR3 DNA reads TGCAGCGTTGGACAGGCCGGCACTGAAGCTTTCTTT. Its translation: CSVGQAGTEAFF.

This clone was seen a handful of times. The J gene is TRBJ2-1, the V gene TRBV7-4; TRBD2 matches 7 bases. This CDR3 comprises 16 residues. V gave up 2 bases and J gave up 5 bases; unmatched junction bases: 9. Germline CDR1 SGHVT, CDR2 SQSDAQ. Here the CDR3 DNA reads TGTGCCAGCAGCTTAAGAGGCGGGAGAGGGGACAATGAGCAGTTCTTC. Its translation is CASSLRGGRGDNEQFF.

This clone was picked up many times. The chain combines TRBV9 with TRBJ2-7; weak D call: TRBD1 (6 bases). From germline, CDR1 is SGDLS and CDR2 YYNGEE. Deletions cut 3 bases from V and 7 bases from J, with 17 bases between. The CDR3 is made up of 14 amino acids. This chain's CDR3 is CASSAASGTIEQYF. CDR3 bases: TGTGCCAGCAGCGCGGCCTCCGGGACAATTGAGCAGTACTTC.

This rearrangement joins TRBV5-1 to TRBJ2-3; no firm D call. CDR1 is SGHRS and CDR2 is YFSETQ in the germline V gene. The CDR3 covers 14 residues. Trimming removed 2 bases at V and 3 bases at J, with 10 bases between. The CDR3 DNA reads as TGCGCCAGCAGCTTCCTAGTGAGGACAGATACGCAGTATTTT. It codes for CASSFLVRTDTQYF.

CDR3 DNA: TGTGCCAGCAGCTTACGCAGAGCGACGAACACCGGGGAGCTGTTTTTT. It specifies CASSLRRATNTGELFF. This chain joins TRBV11-3 and TRBJ2-2; D uncertain. The CDR3 spans 16 residues. V was cut by 2 bases and J by 0 bases, with 10 bases left in between. CDR1 SGHNT and CDR2 YENEEA come from the germline V gene.